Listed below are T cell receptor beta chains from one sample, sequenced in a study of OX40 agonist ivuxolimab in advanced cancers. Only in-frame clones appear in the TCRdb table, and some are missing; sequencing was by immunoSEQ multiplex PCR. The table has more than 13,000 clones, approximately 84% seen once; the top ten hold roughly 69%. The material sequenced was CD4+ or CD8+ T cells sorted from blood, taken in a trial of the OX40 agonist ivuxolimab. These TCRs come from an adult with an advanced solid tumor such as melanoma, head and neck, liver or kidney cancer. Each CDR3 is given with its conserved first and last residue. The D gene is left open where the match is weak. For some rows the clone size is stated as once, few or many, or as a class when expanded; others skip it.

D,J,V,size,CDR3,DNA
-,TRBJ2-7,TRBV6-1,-,CASSPRGVYEQYF,TGTGCCAGCAGCCCCCGAGGCGTTTACGAGCAGTACTTC
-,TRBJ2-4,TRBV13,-,CASSLNILAKNIQYF,TGTGCCAGCAGCTTAAATATCCTAGCCAAAAACATTCAGTACTTC
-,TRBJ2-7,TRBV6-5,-,CASSSWYEQYF,TGTGCCAGCAGTTCGTGGTACGAGCAGTACTTC
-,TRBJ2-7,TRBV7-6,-,CASRSDSYEQYF,TGTGCCAGCAGAAGTGACAGCTACGAGCAGTACTTC
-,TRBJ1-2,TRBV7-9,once,CASSLEAGTNYGYTF,TGTGCCAGCAGCTTAGAGGCGGGAACTAACTATGGCTACACCTTC
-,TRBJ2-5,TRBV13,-,CASSPPGTQETQYF,TGTGCCAGCAGCCCCCCCGGGACCCAAGAGACCCAGTACTTC
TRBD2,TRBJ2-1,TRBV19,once,CASSIGTSAYNEQFF,TGTGCCAGTAGTATTGGGACTAGCGCCTACAATGAGCAGTTCTTC
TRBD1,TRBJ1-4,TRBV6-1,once,CASSEAVGQGNEKLFF,TGTGCCAGCAGTGAAGCAGTTGGACAGGGAAATGAAAAACTGTTTTTT
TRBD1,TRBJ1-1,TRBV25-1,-,CASSGQGANTEAFF,TGTGCCAGCAGTGGACAGGGGGCGAACACTGAAGCTTTCTTT
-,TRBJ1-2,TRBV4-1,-,CASSQEEGTWGGYTF,TGCGCCAGCAGCCAAGAGGAGGGCACCTGGGGTGGCTACACCTTC
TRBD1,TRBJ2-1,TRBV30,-,CAWSGTGAVLEQFF,TGTGCCTGGAGTGGGACAGGGGCGGTCTTAGAGCAGTTCTTC